This T cell receptor beta chain was obtained from a study of shared clonotypes between healthy human individuals. General study findings and limits: Clonotype sharing across donors was expected to vary with sequencing depth.

The J segment lost 8 bases and the V segment lost 3 bases, leaving 17 bases of the junction unmatched. Germline lookup yields CDR1 LNHNV and CDR2 YYDKDF (reference sequence). This CDR3 region has 19 residues. Repertoires were generated with immunoSEQ multiplex PCR, while TCRdb's copy carries only in-frame clones and drops some. Of roughly 500,000 clones in the sample, about 72% were seen once. Points on this clone: Its antigen is unknown.

Sequencing was performed on PBMCs. The chain combines TRBV15 with TRBJ2-1, with 12 bases that match TRBD2. The TCR sequence derives from a middle-aged woman in good health. Some clones in this sample may be carry-over from other donors' samples. The CDR3 nucleotides are TGTGCCACCAGCAGTCCCCCAAGTGCTAGCGGGAGGGCCGGCCATGAGCAGTTCTTC. It encodes CATSSPPSASGRAGHEQFF.